This T cell receptor (beta chain) was observed in a study of blood T cell repertoires in COVID-19. This CDR3 has 13 amino acids. The germline gives CDR1 MNHEY, CDR2 SVGAGI. V gave up 8 bases and J gave up 8 bases; unmatched junction bases: 6. Method: immunoSEQ multiplex PCR; TCRdb's copy keeps in-frame clones and lacks some. The table has roughly 300,000 clones, about 85% seen once. The V gene is TRBV6-5, the J gene TRBJ1-4, with 9 bases that match TRBD1. The sequence came from a woman aged 50 to 65 who had recovered from COVID-19. The material sequenced was PBMCs or T cells enriched from blood (not recorded which). This CDR3 is CASGDRGMEKLFF. DNA of the CDR3: TGTGCCAGCGGAGACAGGGGGATGGAAAAACTGTTTTTT.